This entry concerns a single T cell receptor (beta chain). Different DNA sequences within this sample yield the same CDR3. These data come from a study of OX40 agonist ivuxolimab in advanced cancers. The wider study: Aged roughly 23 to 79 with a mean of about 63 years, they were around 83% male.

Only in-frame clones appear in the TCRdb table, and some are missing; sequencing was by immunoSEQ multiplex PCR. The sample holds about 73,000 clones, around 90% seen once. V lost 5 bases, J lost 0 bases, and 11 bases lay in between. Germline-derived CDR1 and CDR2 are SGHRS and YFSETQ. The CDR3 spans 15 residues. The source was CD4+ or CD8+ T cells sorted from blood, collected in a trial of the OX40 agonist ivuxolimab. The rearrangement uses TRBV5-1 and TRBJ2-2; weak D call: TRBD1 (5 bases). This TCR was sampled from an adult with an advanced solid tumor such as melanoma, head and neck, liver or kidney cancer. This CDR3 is CASRAGQANTGELFF. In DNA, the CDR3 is TGCGCCAGCAGAGCAGGACAAGCGAACACCGGGGAGCTGTTTTTT.